This section outlines one TCR beta chain sequence together with its context. Germline CDR1 and CDR2: SEHNR and FQNEAQ (reference sequence). The CDR3 spans 18 residues. The J segment lost 6 bases and the V segment lost 5 bases, leaving 12 bases of the junction unmatched. Authors' data handling: Counts of nucleated cells, estimated from reference gene primer amplification, were obtained. Assay: immunoSEQ multiplex PCR; the TCRdb copy retains only in-frame clones and omits some. That table furnishes V, J and clone size, whereas the DNA furnished D and trimming. The table records about 150,000 clones, 83% of them present only once. The sample originates from a study of blood T cell repertoires in COVID-19.

The chain uses TRBV7-9 and TRBJ2-2; 13 bases line up with TRBD2. The sequence was obtained from a woman aged 60 to 75 with COVID-19, enrolled during active disease. The sequenced material came from peripheral blood. The chain's CDR3 is CASSLRTSGRIGAGELFF. The CDR3 nucleotides read TGTGCCAGCAGCCTGCGGACTAGCGGGAGAATAGGTGCCGGGGAGCTGTTTTTT.